This paragraph covers one TCR beta chain sequence. The target antigen is unknown. From germline, CDR1 is MNHEY and CDR2 SVGEGT. CDR3 length: 17 amino acids. UMI-tagged TRB cDNA libraries were built via 5' RACE. Using the 5' RACE reads, TCRdb records one entry per CDR3 protein without DNA. The sample holds about 98,000 distinct CDR3 sequences. The data derive from a study of CXCR3-negative and CXCR3-positive naive CD8 T cells. General study findings and limits: CXCR3-positive naive cells had TRB CDR3s that were more hydrophobic than CXCR3-negative naive cells had.

The chain uses TRBV6-2 or TRBV6-3 and TRBJ2-3; TCRdb's D gene call, TRBD1, goes unchecked for lack of DNA. The clonotype comes from a human donor in good health. Some clones in this sample may be carry-over from other donors' samples. The sequencing input was naive CXCR3+ CD8+ T cells from blood. The subset denotes: CD45RO-CCR7+CD27+CD95- naive CD8+ T cells expressing CXCR3 (TNR3+). CDR3 amino acids: CASSYFDGTGVADTQYF.